The 26 T cell receptor beta chains below all came from one sample that was sequenced in a study of post-analysis software for immune sequencing data. Study-wide findings and caveats: TRBV5-6, TRBV5-1 and TRBV20-1 were among roughly 5 TRBV segments more frequent in patients than controls.

For these TCRs, the target antigens are not known. The TCR beta cDNA libraries contained unique molecular identifiers. TCRdb reprocessed the PCR reads with MiXCR, giving one entry per CDR3 protein. Of around 250,000 distinct CDR3 sequences listed, roughly a third are singletons. The source material was blood. Source of these receptors: a girl under 18 with multiple sclerosis.

This clonotype was seen many times. The gene calls are TRBV5-1 and TRBJ1-1, with 7 positions matching TRBD1. Unmatched junction bases numbered 4, after V lost 0 bases and J lost 5 bases. CDR1 and CDR2 (germline): SGHRS, YFSETQ. The CDR3 consists of 14 residues. CDR3 sequence reads: CASSLEQGGTEAFF. The DNA for the CDR3 is TGCGCCAGCAGCTTGGAGCAGGGGGGAACTGAAGCTTTCTTT.

The J gene is TRBJ1-4, the V gene TRBV18; maybe TRBD1 (5 bases). CDR1 KGHSH and CDR2 LQKENI come from the germline V gene. V dropped 6 bases and J dropped 8 bases, with 16 bases sitting between them. This CDR3 contains 14 residues. The CDR3 DNA follows: TGTGCCAGCTCGCAGGGAGGGCCCACGGAAAAACTGTTTTTT. Translation: CASSQGGPTEKLFF.

A word on this clonotype: The junction shows a germline mismatch at one end, possibly a read error. The chain couples TRBV5-6 to TRBJ1-6; D remains unclear. The CDR3 contains 16 residues. The germline gives CDR1 SGHDT, CDR2 YYEEEE. The CDR3: CASSFSGRAKNSPPHF. CDR3 DNA: TGTGCCAGCAGCTTCAGTGGCCGGGCGAAGAATTCACCCCCCCACTTT.

Comment on this clonotype: The germline gene is not matched at one end of the junction; a read error may be the cause. The V call is TRBV27, the J call TRBJ1-3; D remains unclear. The germline gives CDR1 MNHEY, CDR2 SMNVEV (reference sequence). This CDR3 has 15 amino acids. The DNA for the CDR3 is TGTGCCGGCAGTAACTTTGCGGACCCTGGAAACACCATATATTTT. It translates to CAGSNFADPGNTIYF.

The V call is TRBV7-9, the J call TRBJ1-1; D remains ambiguous. This CDR3 region has 13 residues. Trimming took off 8 bases at V and 6 bases at J, with 16 bases between the two ends. Per germline, CDR1 SEHNR and CDR2 FQNEAQ (reference sequence). The CDR3 loop is CASGRNGRPEAFF. CDR3 coding DNA: TGTGCCAGCGGCAGAAACGGACGTCCTGAAGCTTTCTTT. Filled out from reference TRBV7-9 and TRBJ1-1, the complete variable domain reads DTGVSQNPRHKITKRGQNVTFRCDPISEHNRLYWYRQTLGQGPEFLTYFQNEAQLEKSRLLSDRFSAERPKGSFSTLEIQRTEQGDSAMYLCASGRNGRPEAFFGQGTRLTVV.

Comment on this clonotype: At one end the junction does not follow the germline gene, possibly because of a read error. J is TRBJ2-3 and V is TRBV30, with 7 bases aligning to TRBD2. The CDR3 covers 17 residues. Germline CDR1 reads GTSNPN; CDR2 reads SVGIG (reference sequence). CDR3: CVWSSLTSRASTDTQYF. The DNA for the CDR3 is TGTGTCTGGAGTTCCTTGACTAGCAGAGCTAGCACAGATACGCAGTATTTT.

This clonotype occurred a few times. The chain combines TRBV20-1 with TRBJ2-1; TRBD2 is a possible D gene (5 bases). CDR3 size: 11 residues. Germline assignment: CDR1 DFQATT and CDR2 SNEGSKA (reference sequence). CDR3 residues: CNATGYNEQFF. DNA for the CDR3: TGCAATGCGACGGGATACAATGAGCAGTTCTTC.

The chain is built from TRBV7-8 and TRBJ2-3; D possibly corresponds to TRBD1 (6 bases). This CDR3 is built from 17 residues. Germline lookup yields CDR1 SGHVS and CDR2 FQNEAQ. Trimming took off 4 bases at V and 0 bases at J, with 17 bases between the two ends. CDR3: CASSSQAGTISTDTQYF. In nucleotides, the CDR3 is TGTGCCAGCAGCTCTCAAGCCGGGACAATAAGCACAGATACGCAGTATTTT. Together with reference TRBV7-8 and TRBJ2-3, the CDR3 gives the full variable domain: GAGVSQSPRYKVAKRGQDVALRCDPISGHVSLFWYQQALGQGPEFLTYFQNEAQLDKSGLPSDRFFAERPEGSVSTLKIQRTQQEDSAVYLCASSSQAGTISTDTQYFGPGTRLTVL.

The CDR3 DNA reads TGTGCCAGCAGTTTAGCCCGTTGGGAGACCCAGTACTTC. It encodes CASSLARWETQYF. V is TRBV27 and J is TRBJ2-5; D uncertain. V gave up 2 bases and J gave up 5 bases, with 9 bases separating them. Germline V CDR1 and CDR2: MNHEY, SMNVEV (reference sequence). This CDR3 contains 13 residues.

The chain joins TRBV7-8 to TRBJ1-5; D is possibly TRBD1 (5 bases). The CDR3 sequence is 15 residues long. Trimming removed 4 bases from V and 7 bases from J, with 17 bases in between. CDR1 is SGHVS, CDR2 FQNEAQ, per germline. Written as DNA, the CDR3 is TGTGCCAGCAGCTCCCAGGGAGGTCCTGGGCAGCCCCAGCATTTT. Encoded protein: CASSSQGGPGQPQHF.

The gene calls are TRBV12-3 or TRBV12-4 and TRBJ2-3, with D possibly called TRBD1 or TRBD2 (7 bases each). CDR3 length: 15 residues. V lost 3 bases and J lost 2, with 12 bases in between. CDR3 region: CASSFRGRVTDTQYF. The CDR3 DNA is TGTGCCAGCAGTTTCAGGGGGAGGGTCACAGATACGCAGTATTTT.

In the case of this clonotype: One end of the junction varies from germline; a read error may be responsible. The chain employs TRBV20-1 and TRBJ2-1, with unresolved D. This CDR3 region has 13 residues. Germline V gene sequence: CDR1 DFQATT, CDR2 SNEGSKA (reference sequence). This CDR3 reads CSARAPAYSEQFF. For the CDR3, the DNA is TGCAGTGCTAGAGCTCCGGCCTACAGTGAGCAGTTCTTC.

The chain joins TRBV12-3 or TRBV12-4 to TRBJ1-2; the D gene is possibly TRBD1 (5 bases). The CDR3 is made up of 14 amino acids. Trimming removed 9 bases at V and 0 bases at J, with 14 bases between. The CDR3 protein is CASTNGGANYGYTF. CDR3 DNA: TGTGCCAGTACTAACGGGGGAGCTAACTATGGCTACACCTTC.

The chain employs TRBV4-1 and TRBJ2-5; D call uncertain. From germline, CDR1 is MGHRA and CDR2 YSYEKL. V was trimmed by 0 bases and J by 4 bases, leaving 9 bases between them. The CDR3 spans 14 residues. CDR3 loop: CASSQETASETQYF. CDR3 bases: TGCGCCAGCAGCCAAGAAACAGCTTCAGAGACCCAGTACTTC.

This clonotype was detected ten times or more. The chain employs TRBV28 and TRBJ1-2, with a weak D call TRBD1 (5 bases). This CDR3 has 16 amino acids. Germline V gene data show CDR1 as MDHEN and CDR2 as SYDVKM. Trimming shortened V by 4 bases and J by 1 base, and 16 bases separated the two germline ends. This CDR3 reads CASSSPAGQGNYGYTF. CDR3 sequence (DNA): TGTGCCAGCAGTTCCCCCGCGGGCCAGGGTAACTATGGCTACACCTTC.

This clonotype showed up many times. The gene calls are TRBV5-1 and TRBJ2-3; D ambiguous. Germline V gene lookup returns CDR1 SGHRS and CDR2 YFSETQ. The CDR3 runs to 14 residues. V was cut by 3 bases and J by 2 bases, with 10 bases left in between. The DNA of the CDR3 is TGCGCCAGCAGCTCGGCAGGTACCACAGATACGCAGTATTTT. Translated, it gives CASSSAGTTDTQYF.

About this clonotype: A much larger clone differs from this one at a single base, so this may be a read error. The CDR3 region has the DNA TGTGCCAGCAGCCCACACACAGATACGCGGTATTTT. As protein: CASSPHTDTRYF. This sequence joins TRBV7-2 and TRBJ2-3; D gene unclear. CDR1 SGHTA and CDR2 FQGNSA come from the germline V gene. The CDR3 has 12 amino acids.

This clonotype was observed a handful of times. The CDR3 is CSVVGGATNEKLFF. DNA of the CDR3: TGCAGCGTTGTCGGGGGGGCAACTAATGAAAAACTGTTTTTT. The genes are TRBV29-1 and TRBJ1-4, with D tentatively TRBD1 (5 bases). This CDR3 has 14 residues. The V end lost 4 bases, the J end lost 0 bases, and 9 bases lay between the germline ends. CDR1 and CDR2 from the germline V gene are SQVTM and ANQGSEA.

The CDR3 loop is CSARGMRDVYNEQFF. CDR3 coding DNA: TGCAGTGCTAGAGGGATGAGGGACGTGTACAATGAGCAGTTCTTC. The V call is TRBV20-1, the J call TRBJ2-1; possibly TRBD1 or TRBD2 for D (5 bases each). V lost 1 base and J 4 bases, leaving 14 bases between the germline ends. The CDR3 is 15 amino acids. CDR1 and CDR2 from the germline V gene are DFQATT and SNEGSKA (reference sequence).

This clonotype was found many times. The CDR3 sequence: CATSRDRATDTQYF. In nucleotides, the CDR3 is TGTGCCACCAGCAGAGACAGGGCCACAGATACGCAGTATTTT. The rearrangement uses TRBV15 and TRBJ2-3; a possible D gene is TRBD1 (5 bases). The CDR3 has 14 residues. Germline V lookup: CDR1 LNHNV, CDR2 YYDKDF (reference sequence). V was cut by 0 bases and J by 2 bases, with 6 bases left in between.

The chain combines TRBV5-1 with TRBJ1-2; D remains ambiguous. Trimming removed 0 bases from V and 0 bases from J, with 6 bases in between. Looked up from germline, CDR1 is SGHRS and CDR2 is YFSETQ. The CDR3 runs to 14 residues. The CDR3 spells CASSLGDANYGYTF. CDR3 nucleotides: TGCGCCAGCAGCTTGGGAGACGCTAACTATGGCTACACCTTC.

This chain connects TRBV20-1 to TRBJ2-1; 7 positions agree with TRBD1. Germline assignment: CDR1 DFQATT and CDR2 SNEGSKA (reference sequence). J lost 4 bases, V lost 6 bases, and 9 bases had no gene match. There are 14 residues in the CDR3. The chain's CDR3 is CSAMEQGTYNEQFF. The CDR3 DNA sequence: TGCAGTGCCATGGAACAGGGGACGTACAATGAGCAGTTCTTC.

Many counts were recorded for this clonotype. This chain joins TRBV12-3 or TRBV12-4 and TRBJ2-1; possibly TRBD1 or TRBD2 for D (6 bases each). Deletions cut 3 bases from V and 7 bases from J, with 13 bases between. CDR3 length: 14 amino acids. The CDR3 spells CASSLGARGNEQFF. The CDR3, as DNA: TGTGCCAGCAGTTTGGGGGCCCGGGGGAATGAGCAGTTCTTC.

The table lists this clonotype with a few counts. The rearrangement uses TRBV6-5 and TRBJ2-2; 8 nucleotides match TRBD2. The V gene end was trimmed by 6 bases and the J gene end by 4 bases; junction bases not matched to a gene: 4. This CDR3 spans 14 amino acids. The germline gives CDR1 MNHEY, CDR2 SVGAGI. CDR3 coding DNA: TGTGCCAGCAGAAGCGGGAGTGGCACCGGGGAGCTGTTTTTT. This translates into CASRSGSGTGELFF.

V and J are TRBV7-2 and TRBJ1-2; D uncertain. The CDR3 length is 13 residues. Trimming left V 2 bases short and J 1 base short, with 5 bases between. Germline loops: CDR1 SGHTA, CDR2 FQGNSA. The DNA for the CDR3 is TGTGCCAGCAGCTTATCCGATAACTATGGCTACACCTTC. Translated: CASSLSDNYGYTF.

J is TRBJ2-1 and V is TRBV21-1; no DNA check was done on the table's D call, TRBD1. TRBV21-1 is a pseudogene. This CDR3 has 16 amino acids. Here the CDR3 reads CASSKFRDRGYNEQFF. CDR3 bases: TGTGCCAGCAGCAAATTTCGGGACAGGGGTTACAATGAGCAGTTCTTC.